This is a list of T cell receptor beta chains from one sample in a study of CD8 T cells in ankylosing spondylitis. Using its own MiXCR run on the 5' RACE reads, TCRdb lists one record per CDR3 protein. The table includes 40,000 or so distinct CDR3 sequences, approximately 11% detected once. Sequenced sample: blood, either unsorted or a sorted T cell fraction (not recorded which). Source of these receptors: a male donor with ankylosing spondylitis or in good health (not recorded which). CDR3s include the opening cysteine and the closing phenylalanine or tryptophan. The order of the fields is J gene, clone size, D gene, V gene, CDR3 protein, CDR3 DNA. D genes are given only for firm matches. The size of a clone is reported for some rows only, either as once, few or many, or as a class for expanded clones.

>TRBJ2-3|many|TRBD1|TRBV11-1
CASSARGQTTDTQYF
TGTGCCAGCAGCGCCCGGGGACAGACCACAGATACGCAGTATTTT
>TRBJ2-7|many|TRBD1|TRBV25-1
CASSAGTGVYEQYF
TGTGCCAGCAGTGCCGGGACAGGGGTCTACGAGCAGTACTTC
>TRBJ2-3|many|NA|TRBV28
CASSLFLLGGLNTQYF
TGTGCCAGCAGTTTATTCCTTCTTGGGGGCCTAAATACGCAGTATTTT
>TRBJ2-6|NA|NA|TRBV18
CASSELSPTGANVLTF
TGTGCCAGCTCGGAGCTTAGTCCGACTGGGGCCAACGTCCTGACTTTC
>TRBJ2-3|many|TRBD1|TRBV12-3/TRBV12-4
CASSHRGTSTDTQYF
TGTGCCAGCAGCCACAGGGGGACTAGCACAGATACGCAGTATTTT
>TRBJ2-1|many|NA|TRBV5-1
CASSSRQASYNEQFF
TGCGCCAGCAGCTCCCGACAGGCCTCCTACAATGAGCAGTTCTTC
>TRBJ2-1|few|TRBD1|TRBV12-3/TRBV12-4
CASSPDRGPGNEQFF
TGTGCCAGCAGTCCGGACAGGGGGCCGGGAAATGAGCAGTTCTTC
>TRBJ2-7|many|TRBD1|TRBV7-8
CASRRGDSYSYEQYF
TGTGCCAGCAGACGAGGGGACAGCTATTCCTACGAGCAGTACTTC
>TRBJ2-5|many|NA|TRBV12-3/TRBV12-4
CASNQPAGPYQETQYF
TGTGCCAGCAATCAACCAGCTGGGCCGTACCAAGAGACCCAGTACTTC
>TRBJ1-5|many|NA|TRBV28
CASTYSNQPQHF
TGTGCCAGCACATATAGCAATCAGCCCCAGCATTTT
>TRBJ2-3|few|NA|TRBV12-3/TRBV12-4
CASTRGAADTQYF
TGTGCCAGCACAAGGGGGGCCGCAGATACGCAGTATTTT
>TRBJ2-3|few|NA|TRBV5-1
CASSLEGTSTDTQYF
TGCGCCAGCAGCTTGGAGGGGACCAGCACAGATACGCAGTATTTT
>TRBJ2-5|few|NA|TRBV20-1
CSAPLGGQETQYF
TGCAGTGCCCCGCTGGGGGGTCAAGAGACCCAGTACTTC
>TRBJ2-1|many|NA|TRBV5-1
CAIMVLSYNEQFF
TGCGCCATCATGGTACTCTCCTACAATGAGCAGTTCTTC
>TRBJ2-7|many|NA|TRBV12-3/TRBV12-4
CASRRERSSYEQYF
TGTGCCAGCAGAAGGGAACGGAGCTCCTACGAGCAGTACTTC
>TRBJ2-1|many|TRBD2|TRBV29-1
CSVRGGRNEQFF
TGCAGCGTTCGCGGGGGTCGGAATGAGCAGTTCTTC
>TRBJ2-2|NA|NA|TRBV29-1
CSGLNTGELFF
TGCAGCGGCCTGAACACCGGGGAGCTGTTTTTT
>TRBJ1-2|NA|TRBD1|TRBV7-9
CASSLGDSHLHGYTF
TGTGCCAGCAGCTTAGGGGACAGCCACTTACATGGCTACACCTTC
>TRBJ2-2|many|NA|TRBV12-3/TRBV12-4
CASSRSYTGELFF
TGTGCCAGCAGCAGGTCCTACACCGGGGAGCTGTTTTTT
>TRBJ2-2|many|NA|TRBV29-1
CSVGRFSTGELFF
TGCAGCGTTGGTCGGTTCTCCACCGGGGAGCTGTTTTTT
>TRBJ1-2|many|NA|TRBV28
CASNTHTENGYTF
TGTGCCAGCAATACCCACACGGAGAATGGCTACACCTTC
>TRBJ1-1|few|NA|TRBV12-3/TRBV12-4
CASSFVPGMNTEAFF
TGTGCCAGCAGTTTCGTCCCGGGCATGAACACTGAAGCTTTCTTT
>TRBJ2-1|NA|TRBD2|TRBV19
CASSIVASGGNEQFF
TGTGCCAGTAGTATAGTGGCTAGCGGGGGGAATGAGCAGTTCTTC
>TRBJ1-6|once|NA|TRBV30
CAWRINRRNNSPLHF
TGTGCCTGGAGAATCAACAGAAGAAACAATTCACCCCTCCACTTT
>TRBJ2-7|many|NA|TRBV5-1
CASSLVLGGEQYF
TGCGCCAGCAGCTTGGTTCTGGGCGGCGAGCAGTACTTC
>TRBJ2-7|NA|NA|TRBV2
CASSSLGTETYEQYF
TGTGCCAGCAGTAGTTTAGGGACCGAGACCTACGAGCAGTACTTC
>TRBJ2-3|many|TRBD2|TRBV5-1
CASSLRPSGGLSTDTQYF
TGCGCCAGCAGCTTGAGGCCTAGCGGGGGGCTTAGCACAGATACGCAGTATTTT
>TRBJ1-4|few|NA|TRBV2
CASRAHGTGEKLFF
TGTGCCAGCAGGGCACACGGGACTGGTGAAAAACTGTTTTTT
>TRBJ2-4|many|TRBD2|TRBV14
CASSQSSGGAGAKNIQYF
TGTGCCAGCAGCCAATCTAGCGGGGGGGCCGGAGCCAAAAACATTCAGTACTTC
>TRBJ1-2|few|TRBD1|TRBV12-3/TRBV12-4
CASSLGRGRGYTF
TGTGCCAGCAGTTTAGGCAGGGGGAGGGGCTACACCTTC
>TRBJ1-1|many|NA|TRBV5-6
CASSLLGSGSDTEAFF
TGTGCCAGCAGCCTACTTGGTTCTGGGTCGGACACTGAAGCTTTCTTT
>TRBJ1-5|many|NA|TRBV6-5
CASSYSSNGGLYSNQPQHF
TGTGCCAGCAGTTACTCGAGTAATGGGGGTCTTTATAGCAATCAGCCCCAGCATTTT
>TRBJ2-1|NA|TRBD2|TRBV5-1
CASSLWSGGSNEQFF
TGCGCCAGCAGCTTGTGGAGCGGGGGTAGCAATGAGCAGTTCTTC
>TRBJ2-7|many|NA|TRBV3-1
CASSQGLFYEQYF
TGTGCCAGCAGCCAAGGTCTATTCTACGAGCAGTACTTC
>TRBJ1-2|NA|NA|TRBV2
CASSSQGSYGYTF
TGTGCCAGCAGTTCCCAGGGATCCTATGGCTACACCTTC
>TRBJ2-1|many|TRBD2|TRBV7-9
CASSPKAGGYNEQFF
TGTGCCAGCAGCCCCAAGGCGGGGGGTTACAATGAGCAGTTCTTC
>TRBJ2-1|many|TRBD2|TRBV5-1
CASSLGGGSHNEQFF
TGCGCCAGCAGCTTGGGCGGGGGTTCCCACAATGAGCAGTTCTTC
>TRBJ2-3|NA|TRBD2|TRBV11-2
CASSLGHSGGYADTQYF
TGTGCCAGCAGCTTAGGGCATAGCGGGGGATACGCAGATACGCAGTATTTT
>TRBJ1-2|many|TRBD1|TRBV12-3/TRBV12-4
CASSRGGDRGYYGYTF
TGTGCCAGCAGTCGGGGTGGGGACAGGGGATACTATGGCTACACCTTC
>TRBJ1-3|many|NA|TRBV12-3/TRBV12-4
CASRGLDRRILSSGNTIYF
TGTGCCAGCAGGGGCTTGGACCGCCGAATTCTAAGCTCTGGAAACACCATATATTTT
>TRBJ2-1|many|NA|TRBV6-1
CASRTIGFNEQFF
TGTGCCAGCAGGACAATTGGGTTTAATGAGCAGTTCTTC
>TRBJ2-1|many|NA|TRBV19
CASSIGAGSYNEQFF
TGTGCCAGTAGTATCGGGGCAGGCTCCTACAATGAGCAGTTCTTC
>TRBJ1-2|NA|NA|TRBV3-1
CASSQDLSYGYTF
TGTGCCAGCAGCCAAGATCTGAGCTATGGCTACACCTTC
>TRBJ2-1|many|NA|TRBV29-1
CSVEMAGPSEQFF
TGCAGCGTTGAAATGGCAGGCCCCAGTGAGCAGTTCTTC
>TRBJ1-5|many|TRBD1|TRBV5-6
CASSLTRDRRDQPQHF
TGTGCCAGCAGCTTGACTAGGGACAGGCGGGATCAGCCCCAGCATTTT
>TRBJ1-5|many|NA|TRBV12-5
CASGPSSRPDQPQHF
TGTGCTAGTGGGCCTTCGTCGCGCCCGGATCAGCCCCAGCATTTT
>TRBJ2-1|many|NA|TRBV12-3/TRBV12-4
CASSSTGNGANEQFF
TGTGCCAGCAGTTCAACAGGGAATGGGGCCAATGAGCAGTTCTTC
>TRBJ1-5|many|NA|TRBV6-5
CASSYQRTDQPQHF
TGTGCCAGCAGTTACCAACGGACAGACCAGCCCCAGCATTTT
>TRBJ1-1|NA|NA|TRBV5-1
CASSSRMSVNTEAFF
TGCGCCAGCAGCTCCCGGATGTCAGTGAACACTGAAGCTTTCTTT
>TRBJ2-4|NA|TRBD2|TRBV6-6
CASVPGGGLGKNIQYF
TGTGCCAGCGTACCGGGAGGGGGTTTAGGCAAAAACATTCAGTACTTC
>TRBJ1-3|NA|NA|TRBV5-6
CASSPRPWSGNTIYF
TGTGCCAGCAGCCCAAGACCCTGGTCTGGAAACACCATATATTTT
>TRBJ1-1|many|NA|TRBV5-1
CASSLNGMNTEAFF
TGCGCCAGCAGCTTAAACGGGATGAACACTGAAGCTTTCTTT
>TRBJ2-1|NA|NA|TRBV12-3/TRBV12-4
CASSPAGTLIYNEQFF
TGTGCCAGCAGTCCCGCCGGGACTCTAATCTACAATGAGCAGTTCTTC
>TRBJ2-3|few|NA|TRBV5-6
CASSLGGGAKDTQYF
TGTGCCAGCAGCTTGGGGGGGGGCGCAAAAGATACGCAGTATTTT
>TRBJ2-6|NA|NA|TRBV3-1
CASSQPLLRTGANVLTF
TGTGCCAGCAGCCAGCCCCTCCTCCGGACTGGGGCCAACGTCCTGACTTTC
>TRBJ2-6|NA|TRBD1|TRBV5-1
CASSSGQGASGANVLTF
TGCGCCAGCAGCTCCGGACAGGGGGCGTCTGGGGCCAACGTCCTGACTTTC
>TRBJ1-2|many|NA|TRBV12-3/TRBV12-4
CASSLAEYGYTF
TGTGCCAGCAGTTTAGCAGAGTATGGCTACACCTTC
>TRBJ1-2|few|NA|TRBV7-8
CASSDPGALYGYTF
TGTGCCAGCAGCGATCCGGGGGCGTTGTATGGCTACACCTTC